The 2 T cell receptor beta chains in this list originate from one sample, sequenced in a study of metastatic and nonmetastatic thyroid tumors. Thyroid surgery was performed in patients who had received no treatment beforehand. Using MiXCR, TCRdb re-called clones from the PCR reads. The sample includes under 7,500 clones, approximately 33% of them seen just once. Sequenced sample: adjacent normal tissue. The receptors shown here come from a female donor with papillary thyroid cancer or a benign thyroid nodule (not recorded which). Some clones in this sample may be carry-over from other donors' samples.

This clone was counted between two and nine times. The chain links TRBV28 to TRBJ1-2, with D possibly TRBD1 on 6 matching bases. CDR3 length: 13 residues. Germline V gene data show CDR1 as MDHEN and CDR2 as SYDVKM. Deletions cut 8 bases from V and 7 bases from J, with 17 bases between. The CDR3 loop is CASRWGLSGGYTF. In DNA, the CDR3 is TGTGCCAGCCGGTGGGGGCTATCGGGTGGCTACACCTTC.

This clone was observed a handful of times. J is TRBJ2-7 and V is TRBV2; D is possibly TRBD1 (5 bases). The germline V gene has CDR1 SNHLY and CDR2 FYNNEI. Trimming removed 4 bases from V and 3 bases from J, with 7 bases in between. This CDR3 comprises 12 residues. The CDR3 nucleotides read TGTGCCAGCAGTGCCAGGGACTACGAGCAGTACTTC. Translating it yields CASSARDYEQYF.